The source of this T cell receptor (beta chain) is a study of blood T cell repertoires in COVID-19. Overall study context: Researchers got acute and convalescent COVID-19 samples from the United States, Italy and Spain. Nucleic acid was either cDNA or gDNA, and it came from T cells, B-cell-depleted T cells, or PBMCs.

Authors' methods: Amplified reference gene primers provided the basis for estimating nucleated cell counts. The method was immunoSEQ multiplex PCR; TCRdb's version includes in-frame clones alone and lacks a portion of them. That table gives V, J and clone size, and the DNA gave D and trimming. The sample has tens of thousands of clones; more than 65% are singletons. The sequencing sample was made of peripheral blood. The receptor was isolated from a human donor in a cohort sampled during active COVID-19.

The CDR3 loop is CASIGRRPYEQYF. The CDR3 DNA reads TGTGCCAGCATAGGACGGAGGCCCTACGAGCAGTACTTC. V gene TRBV7-9 combines with J gene TRBJ2-7; D may be TRBD2 (5 bases). This CDR3 comprises 13 residues. Germline V gene sequence: CDR1 SEHNR, CDR2 FQNEAQ (reference sequence). Trimming shortened V by 7 bases and J by 2 bases, and 12 bases separated the two germline ends.